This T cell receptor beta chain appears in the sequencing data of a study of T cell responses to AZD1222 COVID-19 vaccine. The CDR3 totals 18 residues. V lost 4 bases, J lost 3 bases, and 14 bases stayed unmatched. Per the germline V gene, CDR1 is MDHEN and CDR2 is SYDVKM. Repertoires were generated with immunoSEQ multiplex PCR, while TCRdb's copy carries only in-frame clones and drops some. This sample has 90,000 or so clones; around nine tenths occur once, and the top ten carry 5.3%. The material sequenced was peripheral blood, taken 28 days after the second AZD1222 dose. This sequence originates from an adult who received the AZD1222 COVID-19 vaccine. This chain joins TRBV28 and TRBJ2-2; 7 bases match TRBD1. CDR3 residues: CASSSPGQIVLYTGELFF. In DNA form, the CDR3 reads TGTGCCAGCAGTTCCCCGGGACAGATTGTGTTATACACCGGGGAGCTGTTTTTT.